Below are 3 T cell receptor beta chains sequenced from a single sample in a study of blood T cell repertoires in COVID-19. The protocol was immunoSEQ multiplex PCR, while the TCRdb copy is restricted to in-frame clones and leaves out a portion. The sample has some 80,000 clones; 80% to 95% are singletons. The sample consisted of peripheral blood. These receptors all come from a middle-aged man with COVID-19, enrolled during active disease.

This chain links TRBV5-6 with TRBJ2-7; D is perhaps TRBD1 (5 bases). V was clipped by 2 bases and J by 5 bases, with 20 bases between them. The CDR3 extends over 16 amino acids. Germline V gene data show CDR1 as SGHDT and CDR2 as YYEEEE. DNA of the CDR3: TGTGCCAGCAGCTTTCCGTGGGGCCCCATGGCTCACGAGCAGTACTTC. This encodes CASSFPWGPMAHEQYF. Drawing the rest from reference TRBV5-6 and TRBJ2-7, the complete variable domain is DAGVTQSPTHLIKTRGQQVTLRCSPKSGHDTVSWYQQALGQGPQFIFQYYEEEERQRGNFPDRFSGHQFPNYSSELNVNALLLGDSALYLCASSFPWGPMAHEQYFGPGTRLTVT.

The chain joins TRBV9 to TRBJ2-3, with TRBD2 identical over 14 bases. Germline V gene sequence: CDR1 SGDLS, CDR2 YYNGEE. The J segment lost 1 base and the V segment lost 3 bases, leaving 13 bases of the junction unmatched. This CDR3 comprises 20 residues. Written as DNA, the CDR3 is TGTGCCAGCAGCGCCAGGGGACTAGCGGGGGCAATGGAGGGCACAGATACGCAGTATTTT. It encodes CASSARGLAGAMEGTDTQYF.

The chain combines TRBV28 with TRBJ2-2; D is undetermined. CDR1 and CDR2 from the germline V gene are MDHEN and SYDVKM. V shed 7 bases and J shed 0 bases, with 6 bases lying between them. This CDR3 is 13 amino acids long. The CDR3 bases are TGTGCCAGCAAAAGCGCGAACACCGGGGAGCTGTTTTTT. Translated: CASKSANTGELFF. Using reference TRBV28 and TRBJ2-2 for the parts outside the CDR3, the full variable domain is DVKVTQSSRYLVKRTGEKVFLECVQDMDHENMFWYRQDPGLGLRLIYFSYDVKMKEKGDIPEGYSVSREKKERFSLILESASTNQTSMYLCASKSANTGELFFGEGSRLTVL.